This T cell receptor beta chain comes out of a study of T cells in Graves' hyperthyroidism and ophthalmopathy (dated by TCRdb to the late 2010s). Background on the whole study: Peripheral blood samples were taken at initial diagnosis, before any treatment was given. An independent validation cohort of under 20 hyperthyroidism patients and approximately 17 patients who later progressed to ophthalmopathy tested prospective prediction of ophthalmopathy. The roughly 99 discovery patients were divided at random into training and test sets in a 7:3 ratio. According to the paper, TCR Vbeta CDR3 sequencing was carried out on 135 peripheral blood samples, which came from over 40 ophthalmopathy, about 75 hyperthyroidism and some 17 progressor patients. Thyroid tissue and blood T-cell repertoires from several Graves' hyperthyroidism patients were also compared in the study. TCR V-J signatures able to tell the groups apart were searched for in a discovery cohort of more than 90 patients, of whom 43 had Graves' ophthalmopathy and 57 had stable Graves' hyperthyroidism. After sampling, hyperthyroidism patients received methimazole starting at 30 mg daily, and ophthalmopathy patients received high-dose intravenous methylprednisolone.

The trim is 1 base for V and 2 bases for J, with a gap of 9 bases between the germline ends. Spanning cysteine to phenylalanine, the CDR3 consists of 14 amino acids. Only the CDR3 DNA stays, 42 bases, in frame from base 1. For CDR1 and CDR2, the germline V gene (reference sequence) lists LNHDA and SQIVND. Moderately to severely active disease, a Clinical Activity Score of at least 3, a NOSPECS grade of at least 4, and a duration under 3 months were present in ophthalmopathy patients. The study excluded patients with uncontrolled infections, other autoimmune diseases, pregnancy or lactation. Diagnoses were established on the basis of clinical symptoms, serum thyroxine and TRAb, thyroid ultrasound, and orbital computed tomography. Ficoll-Paque density gradient centrifugation was used to isolate PBMCs from about 9.4 ml of fresh peripheral blood. Trizol reagent was used to extract total RNA, and RNA quality was then checked on an Agilent 2100 Bioanalyzer.

This clonotype has a handful of counts. Which antigen it targets is not known. No much larger clonotype is one base removed from it; base qualities were not supplied. Amplification of TCR beta CDR3 regions was carried out from RNA transcripts. The first round of RT-PCR for the TCR CDR3 was performed with the HTBI primer set and the Qiagen OneStep RT-PCR kit. The libraries were constructed in a second round of multiplex PCR and then size-selected and purified. Sequencing of the libraries was done on an Illumina HiSeq2000 using paired-end 100 bp reads. In the authors' own workflow: Raw data were processed with SOAPnuke, discarding reads with adapters, uncalled bases, mean Phred below 15, or no exact constant-primer or identifier match. COPE v1.2.5 was used to merge high-quality paired reads, and clonotypes were defined as unique nucleotide sequences. MiTCR v1.1 was used to align the clonotypes against IMGT TRBV, TRBD and TRBJ reference segments. The analysis included only V-J combinations with a frequency above 0.0001, which together covered 99% to 99.2% of the repertoires. The TCS score was defined as the ratio of F50 (clonal expansion) to E x V (chaos), calculated using BLOSUM62-based TCRdist between CDR3 peptides within each V-J. Welch's t-statistics and random forest reduced 500 to 550 V-J features to 10 to 15, which were used in a naive Bayes classifier (R e1071). TCRdb trimmed public reads at Q25 via fastp, called clones via MiXCR and kept in-frame beta chains. Identical CDR3 protein sequences are pooled into one entry, listed with their most common genes and DNA. TCRdb assigned the V and J calls; the authors' analysis was not used. The sample table shows 400,000 or so distinct CDR3 sequences, and roughly 15% are seen once. Clones ranked in the top ten supply about 19% of the sample.

Broad study findings and their caveats: Blood samples also contained most of the expanded thyroid clonotypes (frequency above 0.001), which suggests that blood repertoires may reflect thyroid immune responses. A 13 V-J signature model separated ophthalmopathy from stable hyperthyroidism, with nearly 90% sensitivity and around 84% specificity in cross-validation and 80%/75% in testing. Sample size was not statistically predetermined, and investigators were not blinded to group allocation. In validation, progression to ophthalmopathy was predicted by the model with more than 65% sensitivity and roughly 76% specificity, a median of about 6.4 months before onset.

The origin of this receptor is a young woman with Graves' ophthalmopathy. Recombination joined TRBV19 with TRBJ2-7, with the D gene too uncertain to name. Input material: blood. The CDR3 corresponds to CASSIGGGTYEQYF. The bases read TGTGCCAGTAGTATAGGAGGTGGGACCTACGAGCAGTACTTC.